Reported below is one T cell receptor (beta chain). At one of its ends the junction is not consistent with the germline gene, which may arise from a read error. TCR beta cDNA was prepared out of roughly 490 ng total RNA by means of a constant-region primer. Sequencing libraries for TCR beta derived from three nested multiplex PCR rounds that used slightly modified ARM-PCR. TCRdb used MiXCR to reprocess the multiplex PCR reads, holding one entry per CDR3 protein. In the table there are some 190,000 distinct CDR3 sequences, about 60% of which are singletons. This sample is drawn from a study of tumor-infiltrating lymphocytes in primary liver carcinoma. Germline DNA was also extracted, and blood RNA derived from unsorted whole blood. The clonotype was recovered from a middle-aged man with primary liver carcinoma and hepatitis B virus infection. Sequencing was performed on peripheral blood.

CDR3 in DNA: TGTGCTAGCAGCTCAGTAGGGGGCCTCGGATACGAGCAGTACTTC. This encodes CASSSVGGLGYEQYF. The rearrangement uses TRBV11-2 and TRBJ2-7, with 7 nucleotides matching TRBD1. Germline CDR1 SGHAT, CDR2 FQNNGV. The CDR3 consists of 15 residues.